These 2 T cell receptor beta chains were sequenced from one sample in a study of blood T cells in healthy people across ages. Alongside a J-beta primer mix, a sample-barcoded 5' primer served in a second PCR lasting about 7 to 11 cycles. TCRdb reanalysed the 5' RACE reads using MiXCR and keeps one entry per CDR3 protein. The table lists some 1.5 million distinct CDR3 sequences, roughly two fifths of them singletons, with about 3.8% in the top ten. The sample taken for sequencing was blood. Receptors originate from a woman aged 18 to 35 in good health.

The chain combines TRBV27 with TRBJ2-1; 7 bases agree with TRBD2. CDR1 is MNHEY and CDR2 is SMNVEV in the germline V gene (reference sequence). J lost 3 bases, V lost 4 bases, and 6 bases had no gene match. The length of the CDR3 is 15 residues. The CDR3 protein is CASSSLAVLYNEQFF. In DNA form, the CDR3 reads TGTGCCAGCAGTTCCCTAGCGGTACTCTACAATGAGCAGTTCTTC.

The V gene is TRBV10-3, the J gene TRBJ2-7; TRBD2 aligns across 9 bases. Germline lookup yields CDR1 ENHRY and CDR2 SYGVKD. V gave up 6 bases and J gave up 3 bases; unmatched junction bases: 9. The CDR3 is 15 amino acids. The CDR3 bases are TGTGCCATCAGACGAGGGTCTAGCGGGGACTACGAGCAGTACTTC. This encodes CAIRRGSSGDYEQYF.